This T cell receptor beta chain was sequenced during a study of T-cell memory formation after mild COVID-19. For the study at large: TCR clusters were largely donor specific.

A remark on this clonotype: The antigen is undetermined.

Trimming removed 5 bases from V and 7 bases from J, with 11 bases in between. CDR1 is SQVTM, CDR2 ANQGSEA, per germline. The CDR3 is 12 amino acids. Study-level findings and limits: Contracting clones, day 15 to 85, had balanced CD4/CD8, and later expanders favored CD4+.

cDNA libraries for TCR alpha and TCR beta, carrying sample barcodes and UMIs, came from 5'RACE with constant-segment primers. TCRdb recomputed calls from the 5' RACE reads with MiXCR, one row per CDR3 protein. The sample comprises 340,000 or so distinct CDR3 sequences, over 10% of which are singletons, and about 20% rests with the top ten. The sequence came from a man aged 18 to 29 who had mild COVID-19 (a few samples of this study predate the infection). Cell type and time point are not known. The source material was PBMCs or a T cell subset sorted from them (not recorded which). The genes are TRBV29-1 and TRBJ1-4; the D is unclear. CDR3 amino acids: CSVPSEGEKLFF. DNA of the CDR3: TGCAGCGTTCCCTCAGAGGGTGAAAAACTGTTTTTT.